This T cell receptor beta chain was sequenced during a study of blood T cell repertoires in COVID-19 (dated by TCRdb to 2020 to 2022). As for the study more broadly: Samples covering the acute and convalescent phases of COVID-19 were provided by collaborators in the United States, Italy and Spain. The prospective study material was composed of cDNA or gDNA derived from T cells, B-cell-depleted T cells, or PBMCs. Subjects who had been exposed to COVID-19, were actively infected with it, or had recovered from it provided the deeply sampled blood TCRbeta repertoires that made up the dataset. The repertoires were made available in a free public database intended to serve as a resource for research on the immune response to SARS-CoV-2. Samples were obtained from the ongoing ImmuneRACE study (first 160 participants) and from over a thousand subjects provided by 6 global collaborators. A de-identified subject ID, COVID-19 status, age in years and sex were almost always included in the sample metadata. HLA class I and class II types, where available, came from metadata supplied by the sample provider rather than from assay-based typing. The paper's findings and limits, for the study overall: How much clinical and demographic metadata was included differed by source and by participant, and the metadata was provided uncurated.

The CDR3, cysteine through phenylalanine, is 16 amino acids long. The sequence is cut down to CDR3 DNA, 48 bases in frame from base 1. The CDR1 and CDR2 encoded by the germline V gene are SGHRS and YFSETQ. Trimming removed 0 bases from V and 8 bases from J, leaving 18 bases between the germline ends. The immunoSEQ Assay, a bias-controlled multiplex PCR, was used to amplify TCRbeta CDR3 regions from genomic DNA. Per the original workflow: The number of nucleated cells in each sample was estimated from the amplification of reference gene primers within the assay. To quantify the absolute abundance of each unique TCRbeta CDR3 rearrangement, sequence reads were collapsed and filtered. Productive Simpson clonality was computed per sample as the square root of Simpson's diversity index over productive rearrangements. TCRdb provides this immuneACCESS table in a form limited to in-frame rearrangements. Some clones are lacking; in checked studies, under half of them reflect an unresolved V gene, and why the rest are absent is not known. That table furnishes V, J and clone size, whereas the DNA furnished D and trimming. Within this sample are approximately 250,000 clones, with approximately 88% of them counted one time only. The ten top clones hold about 2.5% of the sample.

For this clone: This receptor's antigen is unknown. Base qualities were left out, and no much larger clone turns up one base away.

Participants in the prospective study were enrolled through a virtual design, were aged roughly 18 to 100 years, and lived in roughly 26 United States geographic areas. To assign participants to cohorts, the prospective study relied on clinical history that participants themselves reported in a screening survey and a study questionnaire. Each participant in the prospective study had whole blood, serum and a nasopharyngeal or oropharyngeal swab collected by mobile phlebotomists. Participants in the prospective study had the option to provide additional blood draws and questionnaires over a roughly 2-month period. Before DNA extraction, prospective study blood samples were shipped either frozen or at room temperature.

Here the chain combines TRBV5-1 and TRBJ2-1, with a weak D call of TRBD2 (6 bases match). The receptor's source is a woman between 40 and 55 years old with acute COVID-19. Sequenced sample: PBMCs or T cells enriched from blood (not recorded which). The nucleotide sequence reads as follows: TGCGCCAGCAGCTTGGAGTACGGGGGAGGAGGACATGAGCAGTTCTTC. The translation is CASSLEYGGGGHEQFF.